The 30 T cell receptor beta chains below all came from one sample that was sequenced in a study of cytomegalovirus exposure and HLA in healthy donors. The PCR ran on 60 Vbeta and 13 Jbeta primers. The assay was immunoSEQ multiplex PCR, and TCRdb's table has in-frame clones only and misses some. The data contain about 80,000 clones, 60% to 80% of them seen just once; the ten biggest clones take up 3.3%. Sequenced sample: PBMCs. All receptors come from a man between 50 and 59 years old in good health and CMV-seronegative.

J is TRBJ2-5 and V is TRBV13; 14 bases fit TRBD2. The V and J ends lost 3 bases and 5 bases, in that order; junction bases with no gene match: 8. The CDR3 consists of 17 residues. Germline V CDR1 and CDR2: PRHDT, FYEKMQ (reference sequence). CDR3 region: CASSLGLAGAKGETQYF. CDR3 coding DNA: TGTGCCAGCAGCTTGGGACTAGCGGGGGCAAAAGGGGAGACCCAGTACTTC.

CDR3 DNA: TGTGCCAGCACCCCCCTAGCGGGGGATCCTGCGACCCAGTACTTC. It specifies CASTPLAGDPATQYF. The genes are TRBV7-6 and TRBJ2-5, with 10 bases fitting TRBD2. Germline values: CDR1 SGHVS, CDR2 FNYEAQ. This CDR3 is 15 amino acids long. V lost 7 bases and J lost 7; bases outside the gene matches: 12.

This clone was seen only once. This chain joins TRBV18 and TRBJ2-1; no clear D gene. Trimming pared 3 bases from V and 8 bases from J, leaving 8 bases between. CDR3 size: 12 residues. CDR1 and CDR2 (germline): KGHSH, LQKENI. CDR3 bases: TGTGCCAGCTCACCTGGGCACGATGAGCAGTTCTTC. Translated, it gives CASSPGHDEQFF.

CDR3 sequence reads: CASSLLQGASTDTQYF. As DNA, the CDR3 is TGTGCCAGCAGTCTGCTCCAGGGGGCTAGCACAGATACGCAGTATTTT. The rearrangement links TRBV27 to TRBJ2-3; 8 bases line up with TRBD1. The V gene end was trimmed by 5 bases and the J gene end by 0 bases; junction bases not matched to a gene: 7. CDR3 size: 16 residues. CDR1 and CDR2 from the germline V gene are MNHEY and SMNVEV (reference sequence).

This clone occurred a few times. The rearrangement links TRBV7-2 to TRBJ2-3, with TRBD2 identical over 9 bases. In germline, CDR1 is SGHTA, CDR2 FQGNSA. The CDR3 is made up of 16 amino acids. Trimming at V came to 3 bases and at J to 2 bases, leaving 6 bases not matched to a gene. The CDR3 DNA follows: TGTGCCAGCAGCTTCAGAGCGGGGGGACTCACAGATACGCAGTATTTT. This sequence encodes CASSFRAGGLTDTQYF. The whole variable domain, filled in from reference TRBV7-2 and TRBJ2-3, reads GAGVSQSPSNKVTEKGKDVELRCDPISGHTALYWYRQSLGQGLEFLIYFQGNSAPDKSGLPSDRFSAERTGGSVSTLTIQRTQQEDSAVYLCASSFRAGGLTDTQYFGPGTRLTVL.

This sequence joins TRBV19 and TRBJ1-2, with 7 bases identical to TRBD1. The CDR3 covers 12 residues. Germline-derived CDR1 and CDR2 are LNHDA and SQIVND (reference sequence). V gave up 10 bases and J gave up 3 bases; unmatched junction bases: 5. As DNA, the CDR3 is TGTGCCACCCGACAGGGCTACTATGGCTACACCTTC. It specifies CATRQGYYGYTF. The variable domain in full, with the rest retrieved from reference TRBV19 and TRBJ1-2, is DGGITQSPKYLFRKEGQNVTLSCEQNLNHDAMYWYRQDPGQGLRLIYYSQIVNDFQKGDIAEGYSVSREKKESFPLTVTSAQKNPTAFYLCATRQGYYGYTFGSGTRLTVV.

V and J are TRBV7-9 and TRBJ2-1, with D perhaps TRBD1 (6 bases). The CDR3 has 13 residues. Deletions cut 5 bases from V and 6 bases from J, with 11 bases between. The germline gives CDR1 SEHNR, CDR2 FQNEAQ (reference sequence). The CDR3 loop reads CASSPLGGNEQFF. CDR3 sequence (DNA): TGTGCCAGCAGCCCCCTAGGGGGCAATGAGCAGTTCTTC.

CDR3 DNA sequence: TGTGCCAGCAGCCAAGGCCTCTTGGCGGGGGGGGTAGATACGCAGTATTTT. Its translation: CASSQGLLAGGVDTQYF. V and J are TRBV4-2 and TRBJ2-3, with TRBD2 matching over 9 bases. CDR1 is LGHNA and CDR2 is YNFKEQ in the germline V gene. V lost 1 base, J lost 5 bases, and 10 bases stayed unmatched. The CDR3 loop spans 17 amino acids.

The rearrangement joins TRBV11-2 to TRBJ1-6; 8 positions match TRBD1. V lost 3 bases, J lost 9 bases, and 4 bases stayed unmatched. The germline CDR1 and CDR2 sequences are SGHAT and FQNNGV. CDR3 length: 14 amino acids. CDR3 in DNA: TGTGCCAGCAGCTTTAAAGGACAGGGTTCACCCCTCCACTTT. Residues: CASSFKGQGSPLHF.

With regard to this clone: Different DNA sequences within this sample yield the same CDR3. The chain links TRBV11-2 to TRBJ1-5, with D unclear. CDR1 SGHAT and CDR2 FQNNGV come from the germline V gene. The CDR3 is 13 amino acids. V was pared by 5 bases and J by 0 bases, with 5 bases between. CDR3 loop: CASSLYSNQPQHF. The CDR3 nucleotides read TGTGCCAGCAGCCTTTATAGCAATCAGCCCCAGCATTTT.

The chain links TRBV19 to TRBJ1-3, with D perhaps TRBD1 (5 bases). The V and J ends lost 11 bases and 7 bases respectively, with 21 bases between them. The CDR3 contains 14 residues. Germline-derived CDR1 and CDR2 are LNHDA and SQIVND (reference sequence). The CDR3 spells CAGGESKRRNTIYF. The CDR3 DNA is TGTGCCGGGGGGGAGTCCAAGAGGCGGAACACCATATATTTT.

CDR3 nucleotides: TGTGCTAGTGGTTTCGTAGAGGGCAATGAGCAGTTCTTC. Its translation is CASGFVEGNEQFF. The chain combines TRBV12-5 with TRBJ2-1, with D possibly being TRBD2 (5 bases). The germline gives CDR1 LGHNT, CDR2 FRNRAP. The CDR3 spans 13 residues. V gave up 3 bases and J gave up 6 bases, with 9 bases separating them.

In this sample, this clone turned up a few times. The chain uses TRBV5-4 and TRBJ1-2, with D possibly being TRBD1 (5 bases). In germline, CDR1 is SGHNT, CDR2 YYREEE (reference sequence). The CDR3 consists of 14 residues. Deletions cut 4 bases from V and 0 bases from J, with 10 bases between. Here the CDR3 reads CASSPGGANYGYTF. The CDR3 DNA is TGTGCCAGCAGCCCCGGGGGAGCTAACTATGGCTACACCTTC.

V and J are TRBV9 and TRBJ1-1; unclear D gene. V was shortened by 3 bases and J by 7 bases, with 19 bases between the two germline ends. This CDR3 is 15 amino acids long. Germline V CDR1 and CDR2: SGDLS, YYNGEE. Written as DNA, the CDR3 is TGTGCCAGCAGCGCCATTCCTTCCCGGGGAGGTGAAGCTTTCTTT. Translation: CASSAIPSRGGEAFF.

The CDR3 bases are TGTGCCAGCAGCTTACTCCTAGTGGAAAGAGAGGAGCAGTTCTTC. It encodes CASSLLLVEREEQFF. This rearrangement joins TRBV7-6 to TRBJ2-1; D unresolved. There are 15 residues in the CDR3. V lost 2 bases to trimming and J lost 10 bases, with 18 bases between them. The germline V gene encodes CDR1 SGHVS and CDR2 FNYEAQ. The entire variable domain, with the rest obtained from reference TRBV7-6 and TRBJ2-1, is as follows: GAGVSQSPRYKVTKRGQDVALRCDPISGHVSLYWYRQALGQGPEFLTYFNYEAQQDKSGLPNDRFSAERPEGSISTLTIQRTEQRDSAMYRCASSLLLVEREEQFFGPGTRLTVL.

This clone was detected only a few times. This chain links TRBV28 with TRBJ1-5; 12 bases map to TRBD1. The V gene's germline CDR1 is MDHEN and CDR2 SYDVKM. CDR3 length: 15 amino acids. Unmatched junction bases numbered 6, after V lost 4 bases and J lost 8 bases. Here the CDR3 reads CASSSGDRGLKPQHF. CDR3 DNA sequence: TGTGCCAGCAGTTCGGGGGACAGGGGGCTTAAGCCCCAGCATTTT. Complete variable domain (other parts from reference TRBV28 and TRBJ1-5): DVKVTQSSRYLVKRTGEKVFLECVQDMDHENMFWYRQDPGLGLRLIYFSYDVKMKEKGDIPEGYSVSREKKERFSLILESASTNQTSMYLCASSSGDRGLKPQHFGDGTRLSIL.

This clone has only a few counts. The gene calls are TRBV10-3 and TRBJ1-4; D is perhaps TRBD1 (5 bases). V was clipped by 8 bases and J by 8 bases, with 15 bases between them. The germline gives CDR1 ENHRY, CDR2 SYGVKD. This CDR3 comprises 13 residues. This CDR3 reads CAIGGQGSEKLFF. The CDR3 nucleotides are TGTGCCATCGGAGGGCAGGGCTCCGAAAAACTGTTTTTT.

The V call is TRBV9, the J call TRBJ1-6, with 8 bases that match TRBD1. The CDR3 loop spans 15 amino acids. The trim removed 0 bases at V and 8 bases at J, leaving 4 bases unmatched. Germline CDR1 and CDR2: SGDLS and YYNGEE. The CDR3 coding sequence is TGTGCCAGCAGCGTAGGTCCACAGGGGGATTCACCCCTCCACTTT. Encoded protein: CASSVGPQGDSPLHF.

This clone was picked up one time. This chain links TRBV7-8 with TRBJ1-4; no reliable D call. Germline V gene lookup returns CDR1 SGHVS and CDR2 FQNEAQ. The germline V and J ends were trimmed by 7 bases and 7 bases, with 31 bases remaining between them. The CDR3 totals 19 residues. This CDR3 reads CASNSHTGLTSGPGEKLFF. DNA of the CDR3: TGTGCCAGCAACTCGCATACCGGACTTACGAGTGGGCCGGGTGAAAAACTGTTTTTT.

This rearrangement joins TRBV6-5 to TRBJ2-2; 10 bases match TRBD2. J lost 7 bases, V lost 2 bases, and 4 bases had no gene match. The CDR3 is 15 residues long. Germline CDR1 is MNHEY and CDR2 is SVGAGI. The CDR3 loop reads CASSYQRGGVGELFF. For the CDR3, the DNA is TGTGCCAGCAGTTACCAGCGGGGGGGCGTCGGGGAGCTGTTTTTT.

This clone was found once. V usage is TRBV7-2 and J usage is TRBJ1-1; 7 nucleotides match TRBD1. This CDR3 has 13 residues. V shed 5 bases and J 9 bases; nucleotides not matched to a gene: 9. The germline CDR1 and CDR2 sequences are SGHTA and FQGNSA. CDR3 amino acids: CASSRTGTDKAFF. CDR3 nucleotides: TGTGCCAGCAGCCGTACCGGGACAGATAAAGCTTTCTTT.

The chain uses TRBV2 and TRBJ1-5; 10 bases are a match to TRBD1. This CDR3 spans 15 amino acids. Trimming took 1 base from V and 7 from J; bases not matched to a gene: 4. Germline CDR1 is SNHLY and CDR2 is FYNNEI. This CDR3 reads CASSEGQGARQPQHF. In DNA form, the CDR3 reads TGTGCCAGCAGTGAAGGACAGGGGGCGAGGCAGCCCCAGCATTTT. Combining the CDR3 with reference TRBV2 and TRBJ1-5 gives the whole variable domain EPEVTQTPSHQVTQMGQEVILRCVPISNHLYFYWYRQILGQKVEFLVSFYNNEISEKSEIFDDQFSVERPDGSNFTLKIRSTKLEDSAMYFCASSEGQGARQPQHFGDGTRLSIL.

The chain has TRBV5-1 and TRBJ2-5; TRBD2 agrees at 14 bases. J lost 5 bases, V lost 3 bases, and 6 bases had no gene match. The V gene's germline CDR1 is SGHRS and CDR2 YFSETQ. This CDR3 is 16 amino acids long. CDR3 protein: CASSSTGLAGVETQYF. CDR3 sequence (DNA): TGCGCCAGCAGCTCTACGGGACTAGCGGGGGTTGAGACCCAGTACTTC.

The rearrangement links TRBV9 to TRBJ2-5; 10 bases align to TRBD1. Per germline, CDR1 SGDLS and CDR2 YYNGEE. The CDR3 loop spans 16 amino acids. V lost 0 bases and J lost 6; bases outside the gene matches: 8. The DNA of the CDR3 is TGTGCCAGCAGCGTAGGGGGCCGGGACAGGGGCCAGACCCAGTACTTC. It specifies CASSVGGRDRGQTQYF.

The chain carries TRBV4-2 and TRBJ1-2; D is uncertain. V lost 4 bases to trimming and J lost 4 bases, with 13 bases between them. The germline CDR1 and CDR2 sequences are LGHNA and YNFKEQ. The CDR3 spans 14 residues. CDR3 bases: TGTGCCAGCAGCCGACAAGCGGACCTCTATGGCTACACCTTC. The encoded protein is CASSRQADLYGYTF.

The chain's CDR3 is CSVGDTDSPLHF. The CDR3 coding sequence is TGCAGCGTTGGGGACACCGATTCACCCCTCCACTTT. The V call is TRBV29-1, the J call TRBJ1-6; possibly TRBD1 for D (6 bases). This CDR3 has 12 amino acids. V lost 4 bases and J 8 bases, leaving 9 bases between the germline ends. Germline CDR1 reads SQVTM; CDR2 reads ANQGSEA.

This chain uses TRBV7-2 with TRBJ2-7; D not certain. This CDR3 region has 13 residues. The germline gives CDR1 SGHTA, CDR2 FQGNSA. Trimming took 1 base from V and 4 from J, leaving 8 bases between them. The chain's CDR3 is CASSLGSEYEQYF. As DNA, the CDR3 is TGTGCCAGCAGCTTAGGATCGGAGTACGAGCAGTACTTC.

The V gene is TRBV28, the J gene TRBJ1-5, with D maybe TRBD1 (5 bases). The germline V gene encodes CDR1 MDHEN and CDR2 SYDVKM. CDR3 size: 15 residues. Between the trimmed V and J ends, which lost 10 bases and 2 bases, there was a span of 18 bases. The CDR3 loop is CAITLSREGNQPQHF. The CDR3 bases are TGTGCCATCACCCTGTCCAGGGAAGGCAATCAGCCCCAGCATTTT. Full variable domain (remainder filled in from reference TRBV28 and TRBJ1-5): DVKVTQSSRYLVKRTGEKVFLECVQDMDHENMFWYRQDPGLGLRLIYFSYDVKMKEKGDIPEGYSVSREKKERFSLILESASTNQTSMYLCAITLSREGNQPQHFGDGTRLSIL.

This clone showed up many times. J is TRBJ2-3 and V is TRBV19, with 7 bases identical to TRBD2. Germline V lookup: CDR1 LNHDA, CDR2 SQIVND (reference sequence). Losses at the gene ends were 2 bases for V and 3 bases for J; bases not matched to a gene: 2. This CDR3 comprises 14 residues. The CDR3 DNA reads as TGTGCCAGTAGTATACTCGGGGGGACAGATACGCAGTATTTT. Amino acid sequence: CASSILGGTDTQYF.

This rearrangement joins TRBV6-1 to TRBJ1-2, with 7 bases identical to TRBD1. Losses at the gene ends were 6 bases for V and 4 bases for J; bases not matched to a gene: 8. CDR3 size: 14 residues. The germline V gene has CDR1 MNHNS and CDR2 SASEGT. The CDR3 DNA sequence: TGTGCCAGCAGATCGACAGGGAATTTCTATGGCTACACCTTC. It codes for CASRSTGNFYGYTF.